The next 10 T cell receptor beta chains were all read from a single sample in a study of blood T cells in healthy people across ages. A sample-barcoded 5' primer and a J-beta primer mix were used in a second PCR of about 6 to 12 cycles. TCRdb analysed the 5' RACE reads with MiXCR anew, one entry per CDR3 protein. The sample has about 650,000 distinct CDR3 sequences; about 34% are singletons. Sequenced input: blood. These TCRs come from a woman of 80 years or more in good health.

Concerning this clonotype itself: A much larger clonotype is one base distant, so this may be a read error. V usage is TRBV6-2 or TRBV6-3 and J usage is TRBJ2-5; 10 nucleotides align to TRBD2. CDR1 is MNHEY and CDR2 is SVGEGT in the germline V gene. The CDR3 has 17 residues. In DNA, the CDR3 is TGTGCCGGCAGTAGGGGGACTAGCGTCGCTCTCCAAGAGACCCAGTACTTC. It translates to CAGSRGTSVALQETQYF.

As for this clonotype: With a much larger clone just one base away, this may be a read error. The V call is TRBV20-1, the J call TRBJ1-5, with D uncertain. Germline values: CDR1 DFQATT, CDR2 SNEGSKA (reference sequence). The CDR3 covers 13 residues. CDR3 coding DNA: TGCAGTGCTCCGGTCGGGCGAAATCAGTCCCAGCATTTT. Protein product: CSAPVGRNQSQHF.

The rearrangement uses TRBV6-1 and TRBJ2-3; TRBD1 might be the D (6 bases). The CDR3 loop spans 14 amino acids. The germline V and J ends were trimmed by 8 bases and 4 bases, with 16 bases remaining between them. Germline values: CDR1 MNHNS, CDR2 SASEGT. The CDR3 DNA sequence: TGTGCCAGCCTGTTCGGACAGTCCTCAGATACGCAGTATTTT. Encoded protein: CASLFGQSSDTQYF.

In the case of this clonotype: A read error may be the cause here, since a much bigger clone is one base away. The rearrangement joins TRBV18 to TRBJ1-4, with a possible D match to TRBD1 (5 bases). The CDR3 loop spans 14 amino acids. Germline assignment: CDR1 KGHSH and CDR2 LQKENI. The CDR3 nucleotides are TGTGCCAGCTCCGTTGACAGTGCTAATGAAAAACTGGTTTTT. It specifies CASSVDSANEKLVF.

The rearrangement joins TRBV11-2 to TRBJ2-5, with a tentative D call TRBD1 (5 bases). The CDR3 extends over 16 amino acids. Trimming cost V 3 bases and J 1 base, with 15 bases left between them. The germline CDR1 and CDR2 sequences are SGHAT and FQNNGV. In DNA, the CDR3 is TGTGCCAGCAGCTTTGGATTGAGACAGACCCAAGAGACCCAGTACTTC. It codes for CASSFGLRQTQETQYF. Filled out from reference TRBV11-2 and TRBJ2-5, the complete variable domain reads EAGVAQSPRYKIIEKRQSVAFWCNPISGHATLYWYQQILGQGPKLLIQFQNNGVVDDSQLPKDRFSAERLKGVDSTLKIQPAKLEDSAVYLCASSFGLRQTQETQYFGPGTRLLVL.

This clonotype has at least ten counts. This sequence joins TRBV6-2 or TRBV6-3 and TRBJ2-5; D not resolved. The germline gives CDR1 MNHEY, CDR2 SVGEGT. Trimming shortened V by 0 bases and J by 7 bases, and 15 bases separated the two germline ends. This CDR3 region has 15 residues. DNA for the CDR3: TGTGCCAGCAGTTACTCGAAACTATCCCCCGGGACCCAGTACTTC. Translated: CASSYSKLSPGTQYF.

The chain links TRBV28 to TRBJ1-2, with a possible D match to TRBD1 (5 bases). The CDR3 has 15 residues. Germline V CDR1 and CDR2: MDHEN, SYDVKM. Trimming took 6 bases from V and 0 from J, leaving 14 bases between them. CDR3 sequence (DNA): TGTGCCAGCAGCCCCCTCGACAGAACTAACTATGGCTACACCTTC. This gives the protein CASSPLDRTNYGYTF.

This clonotype was seen many times. This rearrangement joins TRBV20-1 to TRBJ1-2; D is perhaps TRBD1 (5 bases). Germline lookup yields CDR1 DFQATT and CDR2 SNEGSKA (reference sequence). V was cut by 3 bases and J by 4 bases, with 15 bases left in between. The length of the CDR3 is 14 residues. CDR3 loop: CSARETGRIYGYTF. CDR3 coding DNA: TGCAGTGCTAGGGAGACGGGACGGATCTATGGCTACACCTTC.

This clonotype occurred a few times. A read error is possible here, since a much larger clone lies one base away. The V call is TRBV7-2, the J call TRBJ2-1; the D gene is possibly TRBD2 (6 bases). Deletions cut 1 base from V and 8 bases from J, with 21 bases between. The CDR3 is 17 amino acids. Germline V CDR1 and CDR2: SGHTA, FQGNSA. The CDR3, as DNA: TGTGCCAGCAGCTTAGATCTGTGTGGTGGGGCGGGGTATGAGCAGTTCTTC. It yields the protein CASSLDLCGGAGYEQFF.

This clonotype showed up many times. J is TRBJ2-7 and V is TRBV2; the D gene is possibly TRBD1 (5 bases). The CDR3 covers 15 residues. The germline V gene has CDR1 SNHLY and CDR2 FYNNEI. Trimming took off 6 bases at V and 2 bases at J, with 17 bases between the two ends. The CDR3: CASRFKQDPTYEQYF. In DNA form, the CDR3 reads TGTGCCAGCAGATTCAAACAGGACCCTACCTACGAGCAGTACTTC.